A selection of T cell receptor beta chains follows, all from one sample in a study. One entry per CDR3 protein, called by TCRdb with MiXCR from the 5' RACE reads. The data contain 9,500 to 12,000 distinct CDR3 sequences, about 51% of them singletons. The source material was tumor-infiltrating naive CD4+ T cells sorted from the breast tumor. Every receptor here comes from a female donor with breast cancer. Both conserved end residues are part of each CDR3. The D gene is left open where the match is weak. Rows give clone size only sometimes, using once, few, many, or a class for an expanded clone.

clone_size | d_call | j_call | v_call | cdr3_aa | cdr3_nt
- | TRBD1 | TRBJ2-7 | TRBV6-5 | CASRLDRVSYEQYF | TGTGCCAGCAGACTCGACAGGGTGTCCTACGAGCAGTACTTC
- | - | TRBJ1-4 | TRBV5-1 | CASSLGNEKLFF | TGCGCCAGCAGCTTGGGTAATGAAAAACTGTTTTTT
once | - | TRBJ2-5 | TRBV9 | CASSVAAEETQYF | TGTGCCAGCAGCGTAGCAGCGGAAGAGACCCAGTACTTC
- | TRBD2 | TRBJ2-5 | TRBV20-1 | CSARDPVAGGSQETQYF | TGCAGTGCTAGAGACCCGGTCGCGGGAGGGTCCCAAGAGACCCAGTACTTC
- | - | TRBJ2-3 | TRBV5-6 | CASSFNPSTDTQYF | TGTGCCAGCAGCTTCAACCCTAGCACAGATACGCAGTATTTT
- | - | TRBJ2-7 | TRBV28 | CASSSGHLREQYF | TGTGCCAGCAGTTCCGGACACCTTAGAGAGCAGTACTTC
- | TRBD1 | TRBJ1-2 | TRBV12-3/TRBV12-4 | CASSAGTGASYGYTF | TGTGCCAGCAGTGCCGGGACAGGGGCCTCCTATGGCTACACCTTC
few | TRBD2 | TRBJ2-1 | TRBV20-1 | CSARGVLAGYNEQFF | TGCAGTGCTAGGGGGGTACTAGCGGGGTACAATGAGCAGTTCTTC
- | - | TRBJ2-3 | TRBV7-7 | CASSPRVGSTDTQYF | TGTGCTAGCAGCCCCAGGGTAGGGAGCACAGATACGCAGTATTTT
- | - | TRBJ1-5 | TRBV20-1 | CSARLGGNQPQHF | TGCAGTGCCCGCCTCGGGGGCAATCAGCCCCAGCATTTT
- | - | TRBJ1-6 | TRBV12-3/TRBV12-4 | CASSLAVDNSPLHF | TGTGCCAGCAGTTTGGCCGTAGATAATTCACCCCTCCACTTT
- | TRBD1 | TRBJ2-1 | TRBV7-8 | CASSLGPGQGLEEQFF | TGTGCCAGCAGCTTAGGGCCGGGACAGGGGCTGGAGGAGCAGTTCTTC
- | - | TRBJ2-2 | TRBV15 | CATSRDANTGELFF | TGTGCCACCAGCAGAGACGCGAACACCGGGGAGCTGTTTTTT
medium-sized | TRBD2 | TRBJ2-3 | TRBV20-1 | CSARASGSGTDTQYF | TGCAGTGCTAGAGCCAGCGGGAGTGGCACAGATACGCAGTATTTT
- | - | TRBJ2-7 | TRBV30 | CAWVPTRLLGSREQYF | TGTGCCTGGGTCCCCACCCGGCTTCTCGGTAGTCGCGAGCAGTACTTC
- | - | TRBJ2-5 | TRBV18 | CASSPNRSMAEGPETQYF | TGTGCCAGCTCACCAAATCGTTCGATGGCCGAAGGCCCAGAGACCCAGTACTTC
- | TRBD1 | TRBJ1-2 | TRBV12-3/TRBV12-4 | CASSLQGNRGYTF | TGTGCCAGCAGTCTACAGGGGAACCGTGGCTACACCTTC
- | TRBD1 | TRBJ1-5 | TRBV2 | CASSGDRGQAGNQPQHF | TGTGCCAGCAGTGGCGACAGGGGGCAGGCGGGCAATCAGCCCCAGCATTTT
few | - | TRBJ2-5 | TRBV20-1 | CSARVWRTQDETQYF | TGCAGTGCTAGAGTTTGGCGGACGCAGGACGAGACCCAGTACTTC
- | - | TRBJ1-5 | TRBV20-1 | CSAWTLNQPQHF | TGCAGTGCTTGGACACTCAATCAGCCCCAGCATTTT
- | - | TRBJ2-3 | TRBV4-3 | CASSQEASTDTQYF | TGCGCCAGCAGCCAAGAGGCTAGCACAGATACGCAGTATTTT
- | - | TRBJ2-5 | TRBV5-1 | CASTYVGRLETQYF | TGCGCCAGCACTTACGTGGGGCGGTTAGAGACCCAGTACTTC
medium-sized | - | TRBJ2-3 | TRBV20-1 | CSARKSGAGNTQYF | TGCAGTGCTAGGAAGTCAGGGGCGGGAAATACGCAGTATTTT
few | - | TRBJ1-5 | TRBV6-2/TRBV6-3 | CASSKQGTSQPQHF | TGTGCCAGCAGTAAACAGGGTACCAGTCAGCCCCAGCATTTT
- | - | TRBJ2-3 | TRBV3-1 | CASSQVVGQTDTQYF | TGTGCCAGCAGCCAAGTCGTGGGGCAAACAGATACGCAGTATTTT